This paragraph covers one T cell receptor (beta chain) sequence. The antigen is undetermined. This specimen comes from a study of shared clonotypes between healthy human individuals. CDR1 is MNHEY and CDR2 is SMNVEV in the germline V gene (reference sequence). The CDR3 is 13 amino acids. V shed 4 bases and J 7 bases; nucleotides not matched to a gene: 4. Naive CD8 cells, CD45RO-negative and positively selected for CCR7, excluded terminally differentiated effector memory CD45RA+ cells. The study, taken as a whole, reports: Large depth notwithstanding, sorted-subset sequencing proved incomplete by rarefaction.

An even split of each subset's genomic DNA across several immunoSEQ plates was performed. Replicate PCRs for sorted subsets used around 190 ng DNA; this equaled 33,000 or so T cell genomes. Produced via immunoSEQ multiplex PCR; TCRdb's table is partial and in-frame only. This table holds roughly 600,000 clones, 95% to 98% found once. The chain has TRBV27 and TRBJ2-1; 7 nucleotides line up with TRBD2. The clonotype comes from a man aged 25 to 45 in good health. The sample was naive CD8+ T cells sorted from blood. In nucleotides, the CDR3 is TGTGCCAGCAGTTGGACTAGTGCGAATGAGCAGTTCTTC. As protein: CASSWTSANEQFF.